This passage covers 2 T cell receptor beta chains from one sample sequenced in a study of T cells in localized non-small cell lung cancer. The table came from immunoSEQ multiplex PCR; TCRdb's copy has only in-frame clones and leaves some out. The repertoire includes fewer than 90,000 clones, around three quarters of them detected once, and less than 20% sits in the top ten. Material: PBMCs, obtained before any cancer treatment. These receptors originate from a man aged 40-75 years with stage II squamous cell lung carcinoma.

The table lists this clone with a count of one. This chain links TRBV28 with TRBJ1-6, with 8 bases fitting TRBD1. V lost 2 bases to trimming and J lost 10 bases; unmatched junction nucleotides: 7. The CDR3 sequence is 15 residues long. Germline V gives CDR1 MDHEN, CDR2 SYDVKM. The CDR3 DNA follows: TGTGCCAGCAGTTTACTGCAGGGGGCACGCTCACCCCTCCACTTT. The encoded protein is CASSLLQGARSPLHF.

This clone was counted a few times. The V and J genes are TRBV2 and TRBJ2-7; D gene ambiguous. Between the trimmed V and J ends, which lost 6 bases and 6 bases, there was a span of 9 bases. The germline gives CDR1 SNHLY, CDR2 FYNNEI. CDR3 length equals 11 residues. The chain's CDR3 is CASSRSSEQYF. Written as DNA, the CDR3 is TGTGCCAGCAGCCGAAGTTCCGAGCAGTACTTC.